Listed here are 10 T cell receptor beta chains from one sample, sequenced in a study of beta chain features in type 1 diabetes. Isolated RNA was reverse transcribed in full, so expressed TCRB transcripts were sequenced. Produced via immunoSEQ multiplex PCR; TCRdb's table is partial and in-frame only. The repertoire holds about 260,000 clones, around 65% seen once, with about 0.051% in the top ten. Sequenced: naive CD4+ T cells from blood. The receptors were sampled from a man under 40 in good health.

The table lists this clone with a count of one. The chain uses TRBV7-6 and TRBJ1-5; 12 bases match TRBD1. The CDR3 extends over 15 amino acids. CDR1 and CDR2 from the germline V gene are SGHVS and FNYEAQ. Losses at the gene ends were 5 bases for V and 5 bases for J; bases not matched to a gene: 4. For the CDR3, the DNA is TGTGCCAGCAGCCCGGGACAGGGGGCCTATCAGCCCCAGCATTTT. Protein sequence: CASSPGQGAYQPQHF. Combining the CDR3 with reference TRBV7-6 and TRBJ1-5 gives the whole variable domain GAGVSQSPRYKVTKRGQDVALRCDPISGHVSLYWYRQALGQGPEFLTYFNYEAQQDKSGLPNDRFSAERPEGSISTLTIQRTEQRDSAMYRCASSPGQGAYQPQHFGDGTRLSIL.

The chain carries TRBV30 and TRBJ1-1; the match to TRBD1 covers 8 bases. Germline CDR1 GTSNPN, CDR2 SVGIG (reference sequence). The V segment lost 8 bases and the J segment 2 bases; nucleotides outside the gene matches: 7. The length of the CDR3 is 13 residues. This CDR3 reads CAQNRGDNTEAFF. In DNA, the CDR3 is TGTGCCCAAAACAGGGGGGACAACACTGAAGCTTTCTTT.

The rearrangement joins TRBV2 to TRBJ1-2; D unresolved. Trimming took off 6 bases at V and 1 base at J, with 3 bases between the two ends. CDR3 size: 11 residues. CDR1 SNHLY and CDR2 FYNNEI come from the germline V gene. DNA of the CDR3: TGTGCCAGCAGAGTTAACTATGGCTACACCTTC. The encoded protein is CASRVNYGYTF.

This clone was detected a few times. The chain has TRBV4-2 and TRBJ2-1; D remains ambiguous. V shed 0 bases and J shed 5 bases, with 8 bases lying between them. The CDR3 is 14 residues long. Germline V gives CDR1 LGHNA, CDR2 YNFKEQ. As DNA, the CDR3 is TGTGCCAGCAGCCAAGAATCTAGAGACAATGAGCAGTTCTTC. Residues: CASSQESRDNEQFF.

J is TRBJ2-7 and V is TRBV28, with TRBD2 matching 9 bases. The CDR3 extends over 14 amino acids. After removal of 3 bases from V and 5 bases from J, the junction contained 5 bases not matched to a gene. CDR1 is MDHEN, CDR2 SYDVKM, per germline. This CDR3 is CASSFRTSEDEQYF. The CDR3 DNA sequence: TGTGCCAGCAGTTTTAGGACTAGCGAGGACGAGCAGTACTTC.

V is TRBV5-1 and J is TRBJ2-5; the D is unclear. This CDR3 spans 13 amino acids. V lost 0 bases and J 2 bases, leaving 5 bases between the germline ends. CDR1 is SGHRS and CDR2 is YFSETQ in the germline V gene. CDR3 in DNA: TGCGCCAGCAGCTTGGCAGTTCAAGAGACCCAGTACTTC. It codes for CASSLAVQETQYF. Complete variable domain (other parts from reference TRBV5-1 and TRBJ2-5): KAGVTQTPRYLIKTRGQQVTLSCSPISGHRSVSWYQQTPGQGLQFLFEYFSETQRNKGNFPGRFSGRQFSNSRSEMNVSTLELGDSALYLCASSLAVQETQYFGPGTRLLVL.

This clone was observed a few times. The chain carries TRBV30 and TRBJ2-2; no firm D call. Trimming cost V 0 bases and J 10 bases, with 9 bases left between them. In germline, CDR1 is GTSNPN, CDR2 SVGIG (reference sequence). CDR3 length: 12 residues. For the CDR3, the DNA is TGTGCCTGGAGTGTAATTCGAGAGGAGCTGTTTTTT. Translated, it gives CAWSVIREELFF.

This clone was detected only a few times. V usage is TRBV29-1 and J usage is TRBJ1-1; D ambiguous. Trimming cost V 5 bases and J 6 bases, with 13 bases left between them. The CDR3 spans 12 residues. CDR1 SQVTM and CDR2 ANQGSEA come from the germline V gene. The CDR3 DNA sequence: TGCAGCGTTATCCGGCCCGAGGCTGAAGCTTTCTTT. Encoded protein: CSVIRPEAEAFF.

The count of this clone is one. The rearrangement links TRBV30 to TRBJ2-3, with a tentative D call TRBD2 (5 bases). The germline CDR1 and CDR2 sequences are GTSNPN and SVGIG (reference sequence). CDR3 size: 12 residues. V lost 3 bases and J lost 10, with 14 bases in between. DNA of the CDR3: TGTGCCTGGAGCCCAAAAAAGGACTCGCAGTATTTT. Its protein is CAWSPKKDSQYF. Looking up the rest from reference TRBV30 and TRBJ2-3 gives the full variable domain: SQTIHQWPATLVQPVGSPLSLECTVEGTSNPNLYWYRQAAGRGLQLLFYSVGIGQISSEVPQNLSASRPQDRQFILSSKKLLLSDSGFYLCAWSPKKDSQYFGPGTRLTVL.

The gene calls are TRBV18 and TRBJ2-7, with D tentatively TRBD1 or TRBD2 (5 bases each). V was cut by 2 bases and J by 0 bases, with 11 bases left in between. The germline V gene has CDR1 KGHSH and CDR2 LQKENI. The CDR3 is made up of 15 amino acids. Here the CDR3 DNA reads TGTGCCAGCTCACCAGGGACGGCTAGCTCCTACGAGCAGTACTTC. This codes for CASSPGTASSYEQYF.